These 9 T cell receptor beta chains share one sample of origin, sequenced in a study of T cell responses to AZD1222 COVID-19 vaccine. The assay was immunoSEQ multiplex PCR, and TCRdb's table has in-frame clones only and misses some. The repertoire includes around 140,000 clones, 70% to 90% of them detected once, and 2.5% to 3.5% sits in the top ten. Sequences were derived from peripheral blood, sampled on day 0 of AZD1222 vaccination. Receptors originate from an adult in good health.

The chain carries TRBV4-3 and TRBJ1-3, with TRBD1 matching 8 bases. The CDR3 sequence is 16 residues long. V gave up 4 bases and J gave up 0 bases; unmatched junction bases: 5. CDR1 and CDR2 from the germline V gene are LGHNA and YSLEER. The CDR3 loop is CASSPGTGGSGNTIYF. CDR3 DNA sequence: TGCGCCAGCAGCCCTGGGACAGGAGGCTCTGGAAACACCATATATTTT.

The CDR3 DNA sequence: TGTGCCACCAGTGACGGGAGCTCCTACGAGCAGTACTTC. It translates to CATSDGSSYEQYF. The rearrangement uses TRBV24-1 and TRBJ2-7, with D possibly matching TRBD2 (6 bases). The germline CDR1 and CDR2 sequences are KGHDR and SFDVKD. V lost 4 bases and J 0 bases, leaving 6 bases between the germline ends. This CDR3 contains 13 residues.

The genes are TRBV29-1 and TRBJ1-1; 10 nucleotides match TRBD1. The V segment lost 7 bases and the J segment 5 bases; nucleotides outside the gene matches: 7. CDR3 length: 13 residues. CDR1 SQVTM and CDR2 ANQGSEA come from the germline V gene. DNA for the CDR3: TGCAGCGGCCGAGGACAGGGGGTTACTGAAGCTTTCTTT. It codes for CSGRGQGVTEAFF.

This clone has a single count. DNA for the CDR3: TGTGCCAGCAGCCAATCGTGGGATGGCTACACCTTC. It yields the protein CASSQSWDGYTF. J is TRBJ1-2 and V is TRBV4-2; D is unclear. Germline CDR1 and CDR2: LGHNA and YNFKEQ. The V gene lost 2 bases and the J gene lost 6 bases, with 7 bases spanning the gap. The CDR3 is made up of 12 amino acids.

The chain employs TRBV28 and TRBJ1-5; a weak D match, TRBD1 (6 bases). The CDR3 extends over 16 amino acids. With 2 bases removed from V and 2 bases from J, the gap between germline ends came to 13 bases. Germline values: CDR1 MDHEN, CDR2 SYDVKM. The CDR3 sequence: CASSLLQGGGNQPQHF. The CDR3 nucleotides read TGTGCCAGCAGTTTACTACAGGGAGGGGGCAATCAGCCCCAGCATTTT.

As regards this clone: Distinct nucleotide sequences in the sample also encode this CDR3. The chain joins TRBV6-5 to TRBJ2-5; TRBD2 is a possible D gene (6 bases). This CDR3 comprises 12 residues. Germline CDR1 is MNHEY and CDR2 is SVGAGI. Trimming shortened V by 6 bases and J by 4 bases, and 9 bases separated the two germline ends. The CDR3, as DNA: TGTGCCAGCAGGGGGGGAAGAGAGACCCAGTACTTC. Residues: CASRGGRETQYF.

The V gene is TRBV9, the J gene TRBJ2-7; D not resolved. CDR1 SGDLS and CDR2 YYNGEE come from the germline V gene. CDR3 length: 14 amino acids. The V end was cut by 0 bases, the J end by 3 bases, with 10 bases between. CDR3 sequence reads: CASSVDSNLYEQYF. CDR3 nucleotides: TGTGCCAGCAGCGTAGATTCAAACCTCTACGAGCAGTACTTC.

The V call is TRBV28, the J call TRBJ2-7; possible D gene TRBD1, 5 bases. The CDR3 length is 15 residues. V lost 3 bases and J lost 3, with 15 bases in between. The germline CDR1 and CDR2 sequences are MDHEN and SYDVKM. In DNA, the CDR3 is TGTGCCAGCAGTTTTGGGGCCTTTGGCGGCTACGAGCAGTACTTC. The encoded protein is CASSFGAFGGYEQYF.

The rearrangement uses TRBV27 and TRBJ2-1; 11 bases are shared with TRBD2. This CDR3 has 16 residues. The junction had 5 bases not matched to a gene; V was cut back by 1 base and J by 6 bases. Germline CDR1 MNHEY, CDR2 SMNVEV (reference sequence). The chain's CDR3 is CASSLWVAGGPNEQFF. In DNA, the CDR3 is TGTGCCAGCAGTTTATGGGTAGCGGGAGGGCCCAATGAGCAGTTCTTC.